A selection of T cell receptor beta chains follows, all from one sample in a study of blood T cell repertoires in COVID-19. Clones were read by immunoSEQ multiplex PCR, and TCRdb kept only the in-frame ones, dropping some. The table lists some 220,000 clones, around 80% of them singletons. Sequenced sample: peripheral blood. The receptors originated from a human donor in a cohort sampled during active COVID-19. Each CDR3 is given with its conserved first and last residue. Fields, in order: J gene, clone size, V gene, CDR3 length, D gene, CDR3 protein, CDR3 DNA. The D gene is left open where the match is weak. The size field is filled for only some rows; it gives once, few, many or a size class.

J: TRBJ2-5
size: -
V: TRBV5-1
length: 16
D: TRBD2
CDR3: CASSLFSTSGEGTQYF
DNA: TGCGCCAGCAGCTTGTTTTCGACTAGCGGAGAGGGGACCCAGTACTTC

J: TRBJ1-1
size: -
V: TRBV12-5
length: 14
D: TRBD1
CDR3: CASGGTGRVTEAFF
DNA: TGTGCTAGTGGGGGGACAGGGCGGGTCACTGAAGCTTTCTTT

J: TRBJ1-4
size: -
V: TRBV21-1
length: 12
D: -
CDR3: CASSGGREKLFF
DNA: TGTGCCAGCAGTGGGGGCCGGGAAAAACTGTTTTTT

J: TRBJ2-5
size: -
V: TRBV5-1
length: 17
D: TRBD2
CDR3: CASSTGTSVSYQETQYF
DNA: TGCGCCAGCAGCACCGGGACTAGCGTTTCGTACCAAGAGACCCAGTACTTC

J: TRBJ2-1
size: -
V: TRBV7-9
length: 14
D: -
CDR3: CASSSGSVFNEQFF
DNA: TGTGCCAGCAGCTCCGGGTCTGTCTTCAATGAGCAGTTCTTC

J: TRBJ2-7
size: -
V: TRBV3-1/TRBV3-2
length: 15
D: TRBD2
CDR3: CASSLEGTSGREQYF
DNA: TGTGCCAGCAGCCTAGAGGGGACTAGCGGCAGGGAGCAGTACTTC

J: TRBJ1-5
size: -
V: TRBV2
length: 14
D: TRBD1
CDR3: CASCRDSQNQPQHF
DNA: TGTGCCAGCTGCCGGGACAGCCAAAATCAGCCCCAGCATTTT

J: TRBJ1-5
size: few
V: TRBV4-1
length: 18
D: -
CDR3: CASSQEGDTWISNQPQHF
DNA: TGCGCCAGCAGCCAAGAAGGGGACACTTGGATTAGCAATCAGCCCCAGCATTTT

J: TRBJ1-6
size: once
V: TRBV30
length: 16
D: TRBD1
CDR3: CAWSVRVGTVNSPLHF
DNA: TGTGCCTGGAGTGTACGAGTTGGGACAGTCAATTCACCCCTCCACTTT

J: TRBJ2-7
size: many
V: TRBV10-3
length: 12
D: TRBD2
CDR3: CAQETSGNEQYF
DNA: TGTGCCCAAGAGACTAGCGGGAACGAGCAGTACTTC

J: TRBJ1-2
size: -
V: TRBV30
length: 11
D: -
CDR3: CAWGRTLGYTF
DNA: TGTGCCTGGGGACGGACTTTGGGCTACACCTTC

J: TRBJ1-1
size: -
V: TRBV5-1
length: 15
D: -
CDR3: CASSPVRQLNTEAFF
DNA: TGCGCCAGCAGTCCGGTTAGACAGTTGAACACTGAAGCTTTCTTT

J: TRBJ2-6
size: few
V: TRBV11-2
length: 15
D: -
CDR3: CASSVQRTGANVLTF
DNA: TGTGCCAGCAGCGTACAGAGAACTGGGGCCAACGTCCTGACTTTC

J: TRBJ1-2
size: -
V: TRBV4-1
length: 12
D: -
CDR3: CASSQADYGYTF
DNA: TGCGCCAGCAGCCAAGCCGACTATGGCTACACCTTC

J: TRBJ2-5
size: -
V: TRBV19
length: 15
D: TRBD1
CDR3: CASSMWTGYQETQYF
DNA: TGTGCCAGTAGTATGTGGACAGGCTACCAAGAGACCCAGTACTTC

J: TRBJ2-5
size: -
V: TRBV10-1
length: 15
D: TRBD1
CDR3: CASSDGTGGQETQYF
DNA: TGCGCCAGCAGTGACGGGACAGGGGGCCAAGAGACCCAGTACTTC

J: TRBJ2-7
size: -
V: TRBV9
length: 15
D: -
CDR3: CASSAPDRSPYEQYF
DNA: TGTGCCAGCAGCGCCCCAGACAGGTCTCCCTACGAGCAGTACTTC

J: TRBJ2-2
size: -
V: TRBV11-2
length: 16
D: TRBD2
CDR3: CASTLTGTSGRGELFF
DNA: TGTGCCAGCACCTTAACCGGTACTAGCGGGAGAGGGGAGCTGTTTTTT

J: TRBJ2-3
size: -
V: TRBV5-1
length: 15
D: -
CDR3: CASSLRGSRTDTQYF
DNA: TGCGCCAGCAGCTTGAGAGGCTCTCGCACAGATACGCAGTATTTT

J: TRBJ1-1
size: once
V: TRBV7-3
length: 17
D: -
CDR3: CASSLSFIPGQNTEAFF
DNA: TGTGCCAGCAGCTTATCTTTTATTCCGGGACAAAACACTGAAGCTTTCTTT

J: TRBJ2-7
size: -
V: TRBV27
length: 15
D: -
CDR3: CASSPVRGNSYEQYF
DNA: TGTGCCAGCAGCCCTGTTAGGGGCAACTCCTACGAGCAGTACTTC

J: TRBJ2-2
size: few
V: TRBV28
length: 17
D: -
CDR3: CASSDQLTAFGTGELFF
DNA: TGTGCCAGCAGTGACCAACTGACAGCCTTCGGAACCGGGGAGCTGTTTTTT

J: TRBJ2-7
size: -
V: TRBV4-1
length: 17
D: TRBD1
CDR3: CASSQLFGQGVSYEQYF
DNA: TGCGCCAGCAGCCAACTTTTCGGACAGGGGGTATCCTACGAGCAGTACTTC

J: TRBJ2-3
size: -
V: TRBV27
length: 15
D: TRBD2
CDR3: CASSSRLASTDTQYF
DNA: TGTGCCAGCAGTTCCCGACTAGCAAGCACAGATACGCAGTATTTT

J: TRBJ2-7
size: once
V: TRBV28
length: 12
D: -
CDR3: CASSFGPNEQYF
DNA: TGTGCCAGCAGTTTTGGCCCAAACGAGCAGTACTTC

J: TRBJ2-5
size: -
V: TRBV5-8
length: 14
D: -
CDR3: CASRLAGTEETQYF
DNA: TGTGCCAGCAGACTTGCGGGGACGGAAGAGACCCAGTACTTC

J: TRBJ2-3
size: few
V: TRBV5-1
length: 14
D: -
CDR3: CASSLGQITDTQYF
DNA: TGCGCCAGCAGCTTGGGACAGATCACAGATACGCAGTATTTT

J: TRBJ2-1
size: -
V: TRBV5-4
length: 14
D: -
CDR3: CASTSGGGYGEQFF
DNA: -

J: TRBJ1-2
size: -
V: TRBV7-9
length: 13
D: -
CDR3: CASSPGQSYGYTF
DNA: TGTGCCAGCAGCCCCGGACAGTCCTATGGCTACACCTTC

J: TRBJ1-4
size: -
V: TRBV7-6
length: 14
D: -
CDR3: CASSPPGRGEKLFF
DNA: TGTGCCAGCAGCCCCCCCGGCAGGGGTGAAAAACTGTTTTTT

J: TRBJ2-2
size: few
V: TRBV2
length: 16
D: TRBD2
CDR3: CASSKEAGVGSGELFF
DNA: TGTGCCAGCAGTAAAGAAGCGGGAGTGGGGTCCGGGGAGCTGTTTTTT

J: TRBJ1-5
size: -
V: TRBV3-1/TRBV3-2
length: 13
D: -
CDR3: CASSQGAGQPQHF
DNA: TGTGCCAGCAGCCAAGGGGCGGGTCAGCCCCAGCATTTT

J: TRBJ2-7
size: -
V: TRBV27
length: 16
D: -
CDR3: CASSRPSGGRDYEQYF
DNA: TGTGCCAGCAGTCGCCCGTCCGGGGGTAGGGACTACGAGCAGTACTTC

J: TRBJ2-1
size: few
V: TRBV3-1/TRBV3-2
length: 15
D: TRBD2
CDR3: CASSLLAGPGDEQFF
DNA: TGTGCCAGCAGCCTACTAGCGGGTCCCGGGGATGAGCAGTTCTTC

J: TRBJ2-7
size: -
V: TRBV7-2
length: 17
D: -
CDR3: CASSLGGLAGTSYEQYF
DNA: TGTGCCAGCAGCTTAGGCGGACTGGCGGGGACCTCCTACGAGCAGTACTTC

J: TRBJ1-1
size: -
V: TRBV6-5
length: 15
D: -
CDR3: CASRKLGGGNTEAFF
DNA: TGTGCCAGCAGAAAACTCGGGGGGGGGAACACTGAAGCTTTCTTT

J: TRBJ2-3
size: -
V: TRBV19
length: 14
D: -
CDR3: CASSIRRNTDTQYF
DNA: TGTGCCAGTAGTATCAGGAGGAACACAGATACGCAGTATTTT

J: TRBJ2-3
size: -
V: TRBV5-5
length: 16
D: -
CDR3: CASSALQGPLTDTQYF
DNA: TGTGCCAGCAGCGCACTACAGGGACCCTTGACAGATACGCAGTATTTT

J: TRBJ2-7
size: -
V: TRBV5-6
length: 14
D: -
CDR3: CASSFGSSPYEQYF
DNA: TGTGCCAGCAGCTTTGGCTCAAGTCCCTACGAGCAGTACTTC

J: TRBJ2-6
size: once
V: TRBV5-4
length: 18
D: -
CDR3: CASTPRGSAYSGANVLTF
DNA: TGTGCCAGCACCCCACGGGGTAGCGCGTACTCTGGGGCCAACGTCCTGACTTTC